Reported below is one TCR beta chain. The source of the sample is a study of blood T cell repertoires in COVID-19. Clones were sequenced by immunoSEQ multiplex PCR, and TCRdb holds only the in-frame ones, with some missing. The table records around 170,000 clones, approximately 80% of them present only once. The CDR3 spans 14 residues. Trimming took 5 bases from V and 7 from J, leaving 17 bases between them. Looked up from germline, CDR1 is LNHDA and CDR2 is SQIVND (reference sequence). The V call is TRBV19, the J call TRBJ1-2, with D possibly TRBD1 on 6 matching bases. The sample taken for sequencing was peripheral blood. This sequence was found in a woman aged 55-69 years with acute or convalescent COVID-19. CDR3 sequence: CASSPTGLLTGYTF. The CDR3 DNA follows: TGTGCCAGTAGTCCCACAGGGCTTCTGACTGGCTACACCTTC.